These 23 T cell receptor beta chains were all obtained from the same sample, sequenced in a study of identical twins. TCRdb fed the 5' RACE reads into MiXCR, producing one record per CDR3 protein. The sample lists around 490,000 distinct CDR3 sequences; roughly 15% were seen once. These sequences were also reported in another study, on yellow fever vaccine responses in identical twins.

The sample was CD4+ T cells sorted from blood. Source of these receptors: a woman under 30 in good health.

This rearrangement joins TRBV21-1 to TRBJ2-2; TRBD1 reflects the table's D call only, with no check against the DNA. TRBV21-1 is a recognized pseudogene. The CDR3 runs 12 residues. The CDR3 DNA sequence: TGTGCCAGCAGCATACAGGGCGGGGAGCTGTTTTTT. The encoded protein is CASSIQGGELFF.

The genes are TRBV10-3 and TRBJ1-2, with no clear D. The germline V gene has CDR1 ENHRY and CDR2 SYGVKD. This CDR3 comprises 13 residues. The V and J ends lost 2 bases and 5 bases respectively, with 9 bases between them. The CDR3 nucleotides are TGTGCCATCAGTGAGGGAACAGTATATGGCTACACCTTC. Protein: CAISEGTVYGYTF.

The chain has TRBV6-1 and TRBJ2-7; 12 bases are shared with TRBD1. The junction had 6 bases not matched to a gene; V was cut back by 6 bases and J by 6 bases. CDR3 length: 14 amino acids. Germline lookup yields CDR1 MNHNS and CDR2 SASEGT. The DNA of the CDR3 is TGTGCCAGCAGCACCGGGACAGGGGGCTTCGAGCAGTACTTC. It translates to CASSTGTGGFEQYF.

V gene TRBV27 combines with J gene TRBJ2-7, with no clear D. V lost 3 bases to trimming and J lost 0 bases, with 6 bases between them. The CDR3 spans 13 residues. The germline gives CDR1 MNHEY, CDR2 SMNVEV (reference sequence). The CDR3 loop reads CASSLYGSYEQYF. DNA for the CDR3: TGTGCCAGCAGTTTGTACGGCTCCTACGAGCAGTACTTC.

The rearrangement uses TRBV5-1 and TRBJ2-1, with a tentative D call TRBD2 (5 bases). Germline CDR1 is SGHRS and CDR2 is YFSETQ. CDR3 length: 17 amino acids. With 0 bases removed from V and 4 bases from J, the gap between germline ends came to 17 bases. The CDR3 DNA follows: TGCGCCAGCAGCTTGGAGTTGTGGAGTCGAGGGTACAATGAGCAGTTCTTC. Translation: CASSLELWSRGYNEQFF.

This chain uses TRBV28 with TRBJ1-5, with no clear D. V lost 5 bases, J lost 2 bases, and 10 bases lay in between. The CDR3 loop spans 14 amino acids. The germline gives CDR1 MDHEN, CDR2 SYDVKM. This CDR3 is CASSPPNGNQPQHF. CDR3 DNA sequence: TGTGCCAGCAGTCCCCCAAATGGCAATCAGCCCCAGCATTTT.

This clonotype was seen a few times. This chain joins TRBV5-1 and TRBJ2-1; no reliable D call. The CDR3 runs 13 residues. The V end was cut by 4 bases, the J end by 5 bases, with 10 bases between. Germline values: CDR1 SGHRS, CDR2 YFSETQ. CDR3 sequence: CASSRWADNEQFF. CDR3 DNA: TGCGCCAGCAGCCGATGGGCGGACAATGAGCAGTTCTTC. Drawing the rest from reference TRBV5-1 and TRBJ2-1, the complete variable domain is KAGVTQTPRYLIKTRGQQVTLSCSPISGHRSVSWYQQTPGQGLQFLFEYFSETQRNKGNFPGRFSGRQFSNSRSEMNVSTLELGDSALYLCASSRWADNEQFFGPGTRLTVL.

The rearrangement links TRBV25-1 to TRBJ2-2; 7 bases agree with TRBD1. With V trimmed by 6 bases and J by 1 base, 5 bases remained unmatched. This CDR3 region has 15 residues. Germline V CDR1 and CDR2: MGHDK, SYGVNS. DNA for the CDR3: TGTGCCAGCAGCGAGGGACAGATGAACACCGGGGAGCTGTTTTTT. Translation gives CASSEGQMNTGELFF.

This clonotype was seen at least ten times. This rearrangement joins TRBV12-3 or TRBV12-4 to TRBJ2-7; D is possibly TRBD1 or TRBD2 (6 bases each). The V gene lost 3 bases and the J gene lost 4 bases, with 16 bases spanning the gap. The CDR3 spans 15 residues. In DNA, the CDR3 is TGTGCCAGCAGTTTGTCCGGGGGCGGGATTTACGAGCAGTACGTC. It is translated as CASSLSGGGIYEQYV.

The chain joins TRBV18 to TRBJ2-7; D might be TRBD1 (5 bases). The CDR3 covers 16 residues. Trimming left V 3 bases short and J 6 bases short, with 21 bases between. The germline V gene encodes CDR1 KGHSH and CDR2 LQKENI. CDR3 loop: CASSPLNQGSAGEQYV. CDR3 nucleotide sequence: TGTGCCAGCTCACCCCTTAACCAGGGATCCGCAGGCGAGCAGTACGTC.

This clonotype has more than one count but fewer than ten. The chain links TRBV24-1 to TRBJ1-2; D gene uncertain. Germline lookup yields CDR1 KGHDR and CDR2 SFDVKD. The CDR3 runs 15 residues. V was trimmed by 3 bases and J by 1 base, leaving 11 bases between them. CDR3 loop: CATSDRSEGNYGYTF. The CDR3, as DNA: TGTGCCACCAGTGATCGCAGCGAAGGTAACTATGGCTACACCTTC.

The chain carries TRBV5-1 and TRBJ2-5; 13 bases are shared with TRBD2. The CDR3 totals 17 residues. From germline, CDR1 is SGHRS and CDR2 YFSETQ. V lost 0 bases, J lost 2 bases, and 4 bases stayed unmatched. The CDR3 DNA follows: TGCGCCAGCAGCTTGGCGGGACTAGCGGGGACACAAGAGACCCAGTACTTC. Encoded protein: CASSLAGLAGTQETQYF.

The V gene is TRBV4-1, the J gene TRBJ2-3; weak D call: TRBD2 (5 bases). Looked up from germline, CDR1 is MGHRA and CDR2 is YSYEKL. This CDR3 is 16 amino acids long. Deletions cut 4 bases from V and 1 base from J, with 15 bases between. The CDR3 spells CASSPLSGIRTDTQYF. As DNA, the CDR3 is TGCGCCAGCAGCCCCCTTTCCGGGATCCGCACAGATACGCAGTATTTT.

The V gene is TRBV29-1, the J gene TRBJ2-1; no clear D. CDR1 is SQVTM and CDR2 is ANQGSEA in the germline V gene. This CDR3 spans 12 amino acids. The V and J ends lost 1 base and 6 bases respectively, with 7 bases between them. DNA for the CDR3: TGCAGCGTTGAAGTGTTAGCCAATGAGCAGTTCTTC. Protein sequence: CSVEVLANEQFF.

The chain employs TRBV6-1 and TRBJ2-1; no clear D. The CDR3 has 15 residues. Trimming left V 4 bases short and J 3 bases short, with 13 bases between. Germline CDR1 is MNHNS and CDR2 is SASEGT. The CDR3 coding sequence is TGTGCCAGCAGTGCCTCAGGCCGCTACTACAATGAGCAGTTCTTC. It is translated as CASSASGRYYNEQFF.

The V gene is TRBV27, the J gene TRBJ2-1; D is ambiguous. The CDR3 contains 13 residues. Germline lookup yields CDR1 MNHEY and CDR2 SMNVEV (reference sequence). Trimming removed 5 bases from V and 10 bases from J, with 15 bases in between. The CDR3: CASSPSPLGEQFF. CDR3 nucleotides: TGTGCCAGCAGTCCCTCACCCCTAGGAGAGCAGTTCTTC.

This clonotype has only a few counts. Here the CDR3 DNA reads TGTGCCAGCAGCCAGACAGGGAAGGGCTACAATGAGCAGTTCTTC. It is translated as CASSQTGKGYNEQFF. The chain recombines TRBV9 with TRBJ2-1; 7 bases are a match to TRBD1. There are 15 residues in the CDR3. Losses at the gene ends were 4 bases for V and 3 bases for J; bases not matched to a gene: 7. Germline V gives CDR1 SGDLS, CDR2 YYNGEE.

The CDR3 coding sequence is TGTGCCAGCAGTGAAGGGTGGGAACGGGCGATCTACGAGCAGTACTTC. This sequence encodes CASSEGWERAIYEQYF. V gene TRBV2 combines with J gene TRBJ2-7; no clear D gene. Looked up from germline, CDR1 is SNHLY and CDR2 is FYNNEI. CDR3 size: 16 residues. V lost 1 base to trimming and J lost 3 bases, with 16 bases between them.

The chain combines TRBV5-1 with TRBJ2-3; tentatively, D is TRBD2 (6 bases). Germline CDR1 is SGHRS and CDR2 is YFSETQ. The CDR3 is made up of 15 amino acids. The V end was cut by 6 bases, the J end by 3 bases, with 17 bases between. The CDR3 nucleotides are TGCGCCAGCACCGCCGGGACTCAGAGGACAGATACGCAGTATTTT. Translated, it gives CASTAGTQRTDTQYF.

V is TRBV15 and J is TRBJ2-4; D may match TRBD1 or TRBD2 (5 bases each). V lost 0 bases and J lost 2, with 20 bases in between. The CDR3 has 19 amino acids. Germline assignment: CDR1 LNHNV and CDR2 YYDKDF (reference sequence). The CDR3 is CATSRDPLEQAVTKNIQYF. The CDR3 DNA reads as TGTGCCACCAGCAGAGATCCACTAGAACAGGCCGTAACCAAAAACATTCAGTACTTC.

This chain connects TRBV20-1 to TRBJ2-7; unclear D gene. CDR3 length equals 15 residues. The ends were cut back, 0 bases at V and 0 bases at J, with 12 bases in the middle. Germline CDR1 is DFQATT and CDR2 is SNEGSKA (reference sequence). The CDR3 region has the DNA TGCAGTGCTAGAGATTTAACAAAAAGCTCCTACGAGCAGTACTTC. Its translation: CSARDLTKSSYEQYF.

The V call is TRBV2, the J call TRBJ2-7; 9 bases map to TRBD1. The CDR3 extends over 15 amino acids. The ends lost 1 base at V and 4 bases at J; junction bases unmatched: 5. Per germline, CDR1 SNHLY and CDR2 FYNNEI. This chain's CDR3 is CASSEVGQGLYEQYF. DNA of the CDR3: TGTGCCAGCAGTGAAGTGGGACAGGGACTGTACGAGCAGTACTTC.

V is TRBV29-1 and J is TRBJ2-2, with D perhaps TRBD2 (6 bases). The CDR3 is 14 amino acids. The germline V gene has CDR1 SQVTM and CDR2 ANQGSEA. Trimming pared 4 bases from V and 1 base from J, leaving 10 bases between. Here the CDR3 DNA reads TGCAGCGTTGCCGGGACTCAGAACACCGGGGAGCTGTTTTTT. It encodes CSVAGTQNTGELFF.